The clone carrying this TCR beta chain was seen more than once but under ten times. CDR3 size: 15 residues. V gave up 2 bases and J gave up 6 bases, with 14 bases separating them. Germline V gene lookup returns CDR1 ENHRY and CDR2 SYGVKD. This specimen comes from a study of blood T cell repertoires in COVID-19. Study-wide context: There were acute and convalescent COVID-19 samples, and they came from the United States, Italy and Spain. PBMCs, B-cell-depleted T cells, or T cells provided the cDNA or gDNA that made up the material.

How the authors handled the data: Nucleated cell number was recorded as an estimate derived from reference gene primer amplification. Profiling relied on immunoSEQ multiplex PCR, and the TCRdb table lists in-frame clones only, not all of them. For V, J and clone size, that table is used; D and trimming come from the DNA. The sample yields approximately 150,000 clones, around 84% seen once. The chain carries TRBV10-3 and TRBJ1-5; D is unresolved. The sequencing sample was made of peripheral blood. The receptor comes from a human donor with acute or convalescent COVID-19. The donor label of this sample is uncertain. CDR3 residues: CAISEGWQEGQPQHF. CDR3 DNA: TGTGCCATCAGTGAGGGGTGGCAGGAGGGTCAGCCCCAGCATTTT.